These T cell receptor beta chains were read from a single sample in a study of blood T cell repertoires in COVID-19. Using immunoSEQ multiplex PCR, the repertoire was profiled, and TCRdb retains in-frame clones only, with some absent. The table lists some 140,000 clones, roughly 84% of them singletons. The sample consisted of peripheral blood. These receptors were obtained from a man in his 60s with acute or convalescent COVID-19. CDR3s include the opening cysteine and the closing phenylalanine or tryptophan. D genes are given only for firm matches. Size is omitted from some rows. Given values are once, few, many or a class for expanded clones.

length	D	J	size	V	DNA	CDR3
16	-	TRBJ2-7	-	TRBV18	TGTGCCAGCTCAGGGACAACCCCCCTTGGCTCCTACGAGCAGTACTTC	CASSGTTPLGSYEQYF
17	TRBD2	TRBJ2-5	-	TRBV5-1	TGCGCCAGCAGCTTGGCCGGGGGCGGGGGGGCTCGAGAGACCCAGTACTTC	CASSLAGGGGARETQYF
15	TRBD2	TRBJ2-7	-	TRBV10-3	TGTGCCATCAGTGAGTCTGAGCGGGACTCCTACGAGCAGTACTTC	CAISESERDSYEQYF
14	TRBD1	TRBJ1-1	-	TRBV3-1/TRBV3-2	TGTGCCAGCAGCCTAGGACAGGGAAGAACTGAAGCTTTCTTT	CASSLGQGRTEAFF
15	-	TRBJ2-1	-	TRBV27	TGTGCCAGCAGTTTCCGCGCCCGCTCCTACAATGAGCAGTTCTTC	CASSFRARSYNEQFF
15	TRBD2	TRBJ2-5	-	TRBV6-2/TRBV6-3	TGTGCCAGCAGCCCTAGGACTAGCGGGTCAGAGACCCAGTACTTC	CASSPRTSGSETQYF
17	-	TRBJ2-5	-	TRBV5-1	TGCGCCAGCAGCTTTGGCACTTCGCACCGCACGGGAGAGACCCAGTACTTC	CASSFGTSHRTGETQYF
15	TRBD1	TRBJ1-5	-	TRBV6-1	TGTGCCAGCAGTGAAGGAGGGGGCATCGATCAGCCCCAGCATTTT	CASSEGGGIDQPQHF
16	TRBD1	TRBJ1-5	-	TRBV19	TGTGCCAGTAGTATACTCCCCAGGGGGGCCAATCAGCCCCAGCATTTT	CASSILPRGANQPQHF
18	-	TRBJ1-6	once	TRBV19	TGTGCCAGTAGTTCACCACTCGACAGGACCTCCTATAATTCACCCCTCCACTTT	CASSSPLDRTSYNSPLHF
15	-	TRBJ2-7	-	TRBV6-5	TGTGCCAGCAGCCCCTCCACTACAGGGACCTCCGAGCAGTACTTC	CASSPSTTGTSEQYF